The T cell receptor beta chain described here comes from a study of T cell changes during pregnancy in multiple sclerosis (dated by TCRdb to about 2019). Some background on the complete study: The study examined how the T cell repertoire changed over the course of pregnancy in women with multiple sclerosis.

As concerns this clone: Its antigen has not been determined. Per-base quality was not reported, and no clone a single base away is much larger than it.

The CDR3 runs 14 residues from the cysteine to the phenylalanine. Only the CDR3 DNA is retained, 42 bases long and in frame from the first base. According to the germline V gene, CDR1 reads SNHLY and CDR2 reads FYNNEI. The germline ends are 10 bases apart after V is trimmed by 4 bases and J by 1 base. The method behind the library was the immunoSEQ multiplex PCR assay. In TCRdb, the immuneACCESS table is reduced to in-frame sequences with V and J assigned. These tables do not hold every clone; where another copy was compared, an unresolved V gene accounts for under half, and the others remain unexplained. Across this sample there are 40,000 to 60,000 clones, with around nine tenths seen only once. Roughly 0.36% of the sample rests with the top ten.

The sequenced sample was CD4+ T cells from peripheral blood mononuclear cells, obtained before pregnancy. Recombination joined TRBV2 with TRBJ1-1, with the D segment identity uncertain. This receptor was identified in a female donor with multiple sclerosis, enrolled in a pregnancy study. This receptor carries the CDR3 CASSARRGNTEAFF. The nucleotides read TGTGCCAGCAGTGCACGGCGGGGGAACACTGAAGCTTTCTTT.